A selection of T cell receptor beta chains follows, all from one sample in a study of cytomegalovirus exposure and HLA in healthy donors. The assay was immunoSEQ multiplex PCR, and TCRdb's table has in-frame clones only and misses some. This table holds roughly 63,000 clones, more than 70% found once. The sample consisted of PBMCs. The receptors derive from a woman aged 40 to 49 in good health and CMV-seropositive. The CDR3 runs from the conserved cysteine through the conserved F or W. The D gene is left open where the match is weak. Clone size, where shown, is once, few, many, or a class for clones that have expanded.

V gene	D gene	clone size	J gene	CDR3 DNA	CDR3 protein
TRBV19	NA	few	TRBJ2-6	TGTGCCAGTAGTATTCAGAAGGTGGGCAGCTCCTCTGGGGCCAACGTCCTGACTTTC	CASSIQKVGSSSGANVLTF
TRBV5-1	NA	few	TRBJ1-1	TGCGCCAGCGGGGACTCGAACACTGAAGCTTTCTTT	CASGDSNTEAFF
TRBV2	TRBD2	once	TRBJ2-3	TGTGCCAGCAGCAGGACTAGCGGGGGGAGCGATACGCAGTATTTT	CASSRTSGGSDTQYF
TRBV5-4	TRBD2	NA	TRBJ2-1	TGTGCCAGCAGCGCCGGGACTAGGTATTACAATGAGCAGTTCTTC	CASSAGTRYYNEQFF
TRBV27	TRBD1	NA	TRBJ2-7	TGTGCCAGCAGTTCAGGACAGGGGAGCTACGAGCAGTACTTC	CASSSGQGSYEQYF
TRBV6-6	NA	NA	TRBJ1-6	TGTGCCAGCAGTGTACCGACAGGACATAATTCACCCCTCCACTTT	CASSVPTGHNSPLHF
TRBV4-1	NA	hyperexpanded	TRBJ2-3	TGCGCCAGCAGCCAAGAGGAATCCCCTAGTGCAGATACGCAGTATTTT	CASSQEESPSADTQYF
TRBV7-9	NA	NA	TRBJ2-7	TGTGCCAGCAGCTACACAGGCGAGCAGTACTTC	CASSYTGEQYF
TRBV6-5	TRBD1	NA	TRBJ1-1	TGTGCCAGCTCGGACAGGAGGGACACTGAAGCTTTCTTT	CASSDRRDTEAFF
TRBV5-1	TRBD2	NA	TRBJ2-1	TGCGCCAGCAGCTTGACCATCAGCGGGGCCGACAATGAGCAGTTCTTC	CASSLTISGADNEQFF
TRBV18	TRBD1	NA	TRBJ2-7	TGTGCCAGCTCACCGGGACAGACCTACGAGCAGTACTTC	CASSPGQTYEQYF
TRBV11-1	TRBD2	NA	TRBJ2-1	TGTGCCAGCAGCTCGGGGGGGAATGAGCAGTTCTTC	CASSSGGNEQFF
TRBV7-9	TRBD2	once	TRBJ2-3	TGTGCCAGCAGCTTATTGCTAGCGGGAGGAACAGATACGCAGTATTTT	CASSLLLAGGTDTQYF
TRBV6-5	TRBD2	NA	TRBJ2-1	TGTGCCAGCAGTCCGGGACTAGCGGGCTACAATGAGCAGTTCTTC	CASSPGLAGYNEQFF
TRBV5-1	NA	NA	TRBJ1-2	TGCGCCAGCAGCTTGAACACAGGGAGCGGCTACACCTTC	CASSLNTGSGYTF
TRBV2	NA	NA	TRBJ1-1	TGTGCCAGCACTAAAGCAGGGAGGACTGAAGCTTTCTTT	CASTKAGRTEAFF